The 18 T cell receptor beta chains listed next were all sequenced from one sample in a study of CD8+CD57+ T cells in acquired aplastic anemia. The template for TCR beta VDJ and CDR3 sequence profiling was genomic DNA. MiXCR, run by TCRdb on the reads, gives a single entry per CDR3 protein. Here the sample spans approximately 200,000 distinct CDR3 sequences, approximately 51% being singletons. The authors sequenced patients whose flow cytometry had shown CD8+CD57+ cell expansion. The sequencing input was sorted CD4+, CD8+, or CD8+CD57+ T cells (not recorded which) from PBMCs. These receptors originate from a human donor with aplastic anemia.

This clonotype was seen at least ten times. The chain is built from TRBV19 and TRBJ2-1; 7 bases match TRBD1. The V gene end was trimmed by 5 bases and the J gene end by 8 bases; junction bases not matched to a gene: 12. This CDR3 is 15 amino acids long. Looked up from germline, CDR1 is LNHDA and CDR2 is SQIVND (reference sequence). The DNA of the CDR3 is TGTGCCAGTAGTTCAGGGGGAATTTTCCTGGATGAGCAGTTCTTC. Its translation: CASSSGGIFLDEQFF.

This clonotype was recorded many times. This chain links TRBV6-1 with TRBJ2-1; TRBD2 matches 10 bases. V dropped 2 bases and J dropped 6; count of bases not matched to a gene: 4. CDR3 length: 15 residues. Germline CDR1 MNHNS, CDR2 SASEGT. The CDR3 DNA reads TGTGCCAGCAGTGAATCTAGCGGGGGACCCAATGAGCAGTTCTTC. It translates to CASSESSGGPNEQFF.

This chain uses TRBV24-1 with TRBJ2-7; tentative D call: TRBD1 (6 bases). The CDR3 consists of 12 residues. V lost 0 bases, J lost 12 bases, and 11 bases lay in between. The V gene's germline CDR1 is KGHDR and CDR2 SFDVKD. Written as DNA, the CDR3 is TGTGCCACCAGTGATTTGGTGGGGGCGGTGTACTTC. This encodes CATSDLVGAVYF.

This clonotype appeared many times. The chain couples TRBV4-1 to TRBJ1-4, with 10 positions matching TRBD1. Germline lookup yields CDR1 MGHRA and CDR2 YSYEKL. The CDR3 totals 17 residues. Germline trimming cut 2 bases from V and 3 bases from J; bases unmatched to any gene: 6. CDR3 region: CASSQMTGGEANEKLFF. The CDR3 coding sequence is TGCGCCAGCAGCCAAATGACAGGGGGCGAAGCTAATGAAAAACTGTTTTTT.

The V and J genes are TRBV7-9 and TRBJ2-6, with a possible D match to TRBD2 (7 bases). Germline V gene data show CDR1 as SEHNR and CDR2 as FQNEAQ (reference sequence). The V and J ends lost 5 bases and 3 bases respectively, with 14 bases between them. CDR3 size: 16 residues. The CDR3 spells CASSPQGGVGANVLTF. CDR3 DNA: TGTGCCAGCAGCCCCCAAGGGGGGGTTGGGGCCAACGTCCTGACTTTC.

This clonotype was detected only once. J is TRBJ1-4 and V is TRBV2; TRBD1 agrees at 10 bases. Germline V lookup: CDR1 SNHLY, CDR2 FYNNEI. There are 14 residues in the CDR3. After removal of 3 bases from V and 5 bases from J, the junction contained 0 bases not matched to a gene. The DNA of the CDR3 is TGTGCCAGCAGTGAGGGACAGGGGAATGAAAAACTGTTTTTT. Amino acids: CASSEGQGNEKLFF.

This clonotype was seen a single time. The V call is TRBV6-2 or TRBV6-3, the J call TRBJ2-7; TRBD2 might be the D (5 bases). This CDR3 contains 12 residues. CDR1 is MNHEY, CDR2 SVGEGT, per germline. The V and J ends lost 6 bases and 3 bases respectively, with 9 bases between them. The CDR3 sequence is CASSAGYYEQYF. As DNA, the CDR3 is TGTGCCAGCAGCGCGGGTTACTACGAGCAGTACTTC.

The rearrangement links TRBV11-3 to TRBJ2-3; 7 bases match TRBD2. Germline V gene lookup returns CDR1 SGHNT and CDR2 YENEEA. Trimming cost V 6 bases and J 1 base; bases outside gene matches: 10. The CDR3 runs 16 residues. In DNA, the CDR3 is TGTGCCAGCAGTCTCGGACTAGATGGCCGCACAGATACGCAGTATTTT. It codes for CASSLGLDGRTDTQYF.

This sequence joins TRBV7-2 and TRBJ2-3; 10 nucleotides align to TRBD2. The germline CDR1 and CDR2 sequences are SGHTA and FQGNSA. This CDR3 is built from 16 residues. V trimming: 1 base; J trimming: 5 bases; junction bases outside the gene matches: 6. For the CDR3, the DNA is TGTGCCAGCAGCTTAGAGGCTAGCGGGGGAGGAGATACGCAGTATTTT. Its translation: CASSLEASGGGDTQYF.

The chain is built from TRBV2 and TRBJ2-1; weak D call: TRBD2 (5 bases). This CDR3 has 12 amino acids. V lost 7 bases, J lost 8 bases, and 12 bases lay in between. The V gene's germline CDR1 is SNHLY and CDR2 FYNNEI. The CDR3 DNA follows: TGTGCCAGCATCGGTCTAGCCGATGAGCAGTTCTTC. It codes for CASIGLADEQFF. Variable domain in full (rest from reference TRBV2 and TRBJ2-1): EPEVTQTPSHQVTQMGQEVILRCVPISNHLYFYWYRQILGQKVEFLVSFYNNEISEKSEIFDDQFSVERPDGSNFTLKIRSTKLEDSAMYFCASIGLADEQFFGPGTRLTVL.

This clonotype has ten or more counts. Mismatch with germline at one junction end may stem from a read error. The chain uses TRBV2 and TRBJ1-1; tentatively, D is TRBD1 (6 bases). Germline V gene lookup returns CDR1 SNHLY and CDR2 FYNNEI. CDR3 length equals 15 residues. CDR3 DNA sequence: TGTGCCAGCAGTGCAGACAAAGGGGGGAACACTGAAGCTGTCTTT. This gives the protein CASSADKGGNTEAVF.

This clonotype was found a few times. V usage is TRBV4-1 and J usage is TRBJ2-1; the D gene could be TRBD1 or TRBD2 (5 bases each). The J call is in doubt because the DNA end fits TRBJ2-7 better. The CDR3 is 14 residues long. Germline V CDR1 and CDR2: MGHRA, YSYEKL. CDR3 protein: CASSGDPGAYEQYF. DNA of the CDR3: TGCGCCAGCAGCGGAGACCCCGGGGCATACGAGCAGTACTTC.

This clonotype showed up many times. The V gene is TRBV6-1, the J gene TRBJ2-3, with D perhaps matching TRBD2 (5 bases). Germline CDR1 and CDR2: MNHNS and SASEGT. The V end was cut by 5 bases, the J end by 4 bases, with 19 bases between. CDR3 length equals 16 residues. CDR3 bases: TGTGCCAGCAGTAAGCGAGAGGGCACGTGGGCAGATACGCAGTATTTT. This encodes CASSKREGTWADTQYF.

Notes on this clonotype: A much larger clone differs by one base, so this may be a read error. The chain combines TRBV4-1 with TRBJ2-7; a weak D match, TRBD2 (7 bases). Germline V gives CDR1 MGHRA, CDR2 YSYEKL. With 0 bases removed from V and 9 bases from J, the gap between germline ends came to 12 bases. CDR3 length: 13 amino acids. Here the CDR3 reads CASSQDWGGGQYF. CDR3 nucleotides: TGCGCCAGCAGCCAAGATTGGGGGGGCGGGCAGTACTTC.

For this clonotype: This could be a read error, since a much larger clone is one nucleotide away. The J gene is TRBJ2-1, the V gene TRBV5-1, with 11 positions matching TRBD1. The length of the CDR3 is 16 residues. Germline V gene lookup returns CDR1 SGHRS and CDR2 YFSETQ. The CDR3 nucleotides are TGCGCCAGCAGCTTGGTGGGACAGGGGGAGTGGAATGAGCAGCTCTTC. Translation gives CASSLVGQGEWNEQLF.

This clonotype was seen a handful of times. The rearrangement links TRBV15 to TRBJ1-1; no firm D call. This CDR3 comprises 14 residues. Germline V lookup: CDR1 LNHNV, CDR2 YYDKDF (reference sequence). V shed 4 bases and J shed 1 base, with 10 bases lying between them. This CDR3 reads CATSIWTKNTEAFF. DNA of the CDR3: TGTGCCACCAGCATATGGACGAAGAACACTGAAGCTTTCTTT.

This chain connects TRBV19 to TRBJ2-5, with D perhaps assigned TRBD1 or TRBD2 (6 bases each). The germline gives CDR1 LNHDA, CDR2 SQIVND (reference sequence). The ends were cut back, 6 bases at V and 4 bases at J, with 18 bases in the middle. The CDR3 length is 15 residues. The CDR3 nucleotides are TGTGCCAGTAGGGAGAAGGGGGGTTTCGGAGAGACCCAGTACTTC. It codes for CASREKGGFGETQYF.

V usage is TRBV7-9 and J usage is TRBJ2-7, with 8 positions matching TRBD2. Germline trimming cut 7 bases from V and 6 bases from J; bases unmatched to any gene: 2. Germline assignment: CDR1 SEHNR and CDR2 FQNEAQ (reference sequence). This CDR3 is built from 11 residues. Written as DNA, the CDR3 is TGTGCCAGCAACGCGGGGGGCGAGCAGTACTTC. This codes for CASNAGGEQYF.